This T cell receptor (beta chain) was recorded in a study of blood T cell repertoires in COVID-19. The wider study: Donors in the United States, Italy and Spain gave samples during acute or convalescent COVID-19. The analysed material was cDNA or gDNA that came from T cells, B-cell-depleted T cells, or PBMCs.

The repertoire was sequenced with immunoSEQ multiplex PCR; TCRdb's copy has only in-frame clones and lacks some. The sample shows a few hundred thousand clones, roughly 89% of them seen only once. Trimming took off 2 bases at V and 3 bases at J, with 10 bases between the two ends. Germline CDR1 reads SGHRS; CDR2 reads YFSETQ. The length of the CDR3 is 14 residues. Study members were between about 18 and 95 years old and lived in around 24 US regions. The chain is built from TRBV5-1 and TRBJ2-3; D possibly corresponds to TRBD1 (5 bases). This TCR derives from a woman under 30 with acute COVID-19. Sequenced input: PBMCs or T cells enriched from blood (not recorded which). The CDR3 region has the DNA TGCGCCAGCAGCTTTGGCAGGGCGACAGATACGCAGTATTTT. Translation: CASSFGRATDTQYF. Full variable domain (missing parts from reference TRBV5-1 and TRBJ2-3): KAGVTQTPRYLIKTRGQQVTLSCSPISGHRSVSWYQQTPGQGLQFLFEYFSETQRNKGNFPGRFSGRQFSNSRSEMNVSTLELGDSALYLCASSFGRATDTQYFGPGTRLTVL.